This entry describes one T cell receptor (beta chain). The data originate from a study of cytomegalovirus exposure and HLA in healthy donors. The PCR made use of 60 Vbeta and 13 Jbeta primers. Repertoires were generated with immunoSEQ multiplex PCR, while TCRdb's copy carries only in-frame clones and drops some. The sample holds 100,000 or so clones, 80% seen once. The CDR3 is 15 residues long. V gave up 2 bases and J gave up 7 bases; unmatched junction bases: 10. The germline CDR1 and CDR2 sequences are SNHLY and FYNNEI. The rearrangement joins TRBV2 to TRBJ2-7; 8 bases align to TRBD2. The TCR comes from a young man in good health and CMV-seropositive. The sample comprised PBMCs. The CDR3 reads CASSENGSGGGEQYF. CDR3 nucleotide sequence: TGTGCCAGCAGTGAAAATGGAAGCGGGGGAGGGGAGCAGTACTTC.